The present T cell receptor (beta chain) was sequenced within a study of radiation and T cells in renal cell carcinoma. Broader study findings: Top tumor clonotypes rose in blood 2 weeks post-radiation, then contracted.

On this clone: No antigen is known for it.

CDR3 length equals 11 residues. The V end lost 3 bases, the J end lost 8 bases, and 2 bases lay between the germline ends. Germline-derived CDR1 and CDR2 are SGHTA and FQGNSA. This table comes from immunoSEQ multiplex PCR, and its TCRdb copy is limited to in-frame clones, with some not included. Of 100,000 to 150,000 clones detected, around nine tenths appear once; the ten largest clones hold about 5.6%. Indicated time point: blood 2 weeks post-SBRT. Treatment in this sample: 15 Gy SBRT to primary tumor, nephrectomy 4 weeks later. Serial blood draws occurred at baseline and 2 and 4 weeks post-SBRT. The patient's renal cell carcinoma had clear cell pathology.

The sequencing here drew on blood, taken from a patient whose treatment included radiotherapy and nephrectomy. The J gene is TRBJ2-6, the V gene TRBV7-2; D remains unclear. This receptor was identified in a woman between 65 and 79 years old with renal cell carcinoma. The CDR3 protein is CASSFSNVLTF. The CDR3 region has the DNA TGTGCCAGCAGCTTCTCCAACGTCCTGACTTTC.